Below, 17 T cell receptor beta chains from the same sample are listed, as sequenced in a study of T cell responses to AZD1222 COVID-19 vaccine. Repertoires were generated with immunoSEQ multiplex PCR, while TCRdb's copy carries only in-frame clones and drops some. The sample records around 120,000 clones, 70% to 90% being singletons. Specimen: peripheral blood, collected on day 0 of AZD1222 vaccination. These receptors were obtained from an adult in good health.

The chain recombines TRBV21-1 with TRBJ2-3; the tabulated D call, TRBD2, remains unverified against the DNA. TRBV21-1 is deemed a pseudogene. The CDR3 extends over 16 amino acids. The CDR3 loop reads CASSTGKSLGADTQYF. CDR3 DNA: TGTGCCAGCAGCACCGGAAAGTCCCTCGGAGCAGATACGCAGTATTTT.

CDR3 residues: CASSLLPTARGNEQFF. The CDR3 nucleotides read TGCGCCAGCAGCTTACTTCCGACTGCAAGGGGCAATGAGCAGTTCTTC. The chain joins TRBV5-1 to TRBJ2-1, with a tentative D call TRBD1 (5 bases). In germline, CDR1 is SGHRS, CDR2 YFSETQ. This CDR3 is 16 amino acids long. V was trimmed by 2 bases and J by 6 bases, leaving 18 bases between them.

The V gene is TRBV28, the J gene TRBJ1-2; 7 nucleotides match TRBD1. The CDR3 loop spans 13 amino acids. V shed 4 bases, J shed 8 bases, and the junction held 7 bases outside the gene matches. CDR1 is MDHEN and CDR2 is SYDVKM in the germline V gene. The CDR3 DNA is TGTGCCAGCAGTTCAAACAGGGGAAGCGGCTACACCTTC. As protein: CASSSNRGSGYTF.

J is TRBJ2-7 and V is TRBV11-2; 9 positions match TRBD1. Germline V gene lookup returns CDR1 SGHAT and CDR2 FQNNGV. Trimming cost V 5 bases and J 3 bases; bases outside gene matches: 5. The CDR3 is 14 amino acids. The CDR3 DNA sequence: TGTGCCAGCAGCCCTACGACAGGGGGCTACGAGCAGTACTTC. This translates into CASSPTTGGYEQYF.

The CDR3 nucleotides read TGTGCCAGCTCTCCCCAGGGACAGGGGTACGAGCAGTACTTC. Amino acid sequence: CASSPQGQGYEQYF. The V and J genes are TRBV18 and TRBJ2-7; 10 bases are a match to TRBD1. The germline gives CDR1 KGHSH, CDR2 LQKENI. With 6 bases clipped from V and 4 bases from J, the junction kept 6 bases outside the gene matches. The CDR3 covers 14 residues.

This clone was recorded only once. J is TRBJ2-2 and V is TRBV6-5; TRBD2 matches 8 bases. After removal of 6 bases from V and 6 bases from J, the junction contained 0 bases not matched to a gene. This CDR3 is 12 amino acids long. Germline CDR1 reads MNHEY; CDR2 reads SVGAGI. CDR3 in amino acids: CASRREAGELFF. The CDR3 DNA follows: TGTGCCAGCAGGCGGGAGGCCGGGGAGCTGTTTTTT.

V and J are TRBV5-1 and TRBJ2-5; tentative D call: TRBD2 (5 bases). The CDR3 spans 16 residues. Per germline, CDR1 SGHRS and CDR2 YFSETQ. The V gene lost 0 bases and the J gene lost 4 bases, with 16 bases spanning the gap. CDR3 nucleotide sequence: TGCGCCAGCAGCTTGGGTGAGGGTCGGATACTAGAGACCCAGTACTTC. This codes for CASSLGEGRILETQYF.

The DNA of the CDR3 is TGTGCCAGCGTGGGATGGAGCGGGGAGCTGTTTTTT. Its protein product is CASVGWSGELFF. The gene calls are TRBV27 and TRBJ2-2; D call uncertain. The CDR3 runs 12 residues. The germline gives CDR1 MNHEY, CDR2 SMNVEV (reference sequence). The germline V and J ends were trimmed by 8 bases and 7 bases, with 11 bases remaining between them.

This chain links TRBV10-1 with TRBJ1-4; D gene unclear. The CDR3 sequence is 13 residues long. With 4 bases removed from V and 12 bases from J, the gap between germline ends came to 15 bases. CDR1 is WNHNN and CDR2 is SYGVQD in the germline V gene (reference sequence). The CDR3: CASSAGPPWELFF. The DNA of the CDR3 is TGCGCCAGCAGTGCGGGCCCACCGTGGGAACTGTTTTTT.

The V gene is TRBV20-1, the J gene TRBJ2-1, with TRBD2 matching 8 bases. The CDR3 extends over 15 amino acids. Germline V gene sequence: CDR1 DFQATT, CDR2 SNEGSKA (reference sequence). V dropped 3 bases and J dropped 6; count of bases not matched to a gene: 10. The CDR3 here is CSASGPGLGANEQFF. DNA of the CDR3: TGCAGTGCTAGTGGCCCGGGACTAGGCGCCAATGAGCAGTTCTTC.

The chain uses TRBV5-6 and TRBJ1-1; D unclear. CDR3 length: 14 amino acids. The ends were cut back, 1 base at V and 5 bases at J, with 12 bases in the middle. Germline V gene lookup returns CDR1 SGHDT and CDR2 YYEEEE. This CDR3 is CASSLMGYGTEAFF. The CDR3 DNA sequence: TGTGCCAGCAGCTTGATGGGGTACGGGACTGAAGCTTTCTTT.

The genes are TRBV19 and TRBJ2-4; 9 nucleotides agree with TRBD1. The CDR3 totals 17 residues. The germline CDR1 and CDR2 sequences are LNHDA and SQIVND (reference sequence). Unmatched junction bases numbered 9, after V lost 3 bases and J lost 3 bases. The CDR3 sequence is CASSISQDRGYKNIQYF. The CDR3, as DNA: TGTGCCAGTAGTATCAGCCAGGACAGGGGCTACAAAAACATTCAGTACTTC.

This clone was picked up one time. The V call is TRBV4-1, the J call TRBJ1-4, with a possible D match to TRBD1 (5 bases). Looked up from germline, CDR1 is MGHRA and CDR2 is YSYEKL. The CDR3 consists of 17 residues. V shed 0 bases and J shed 4 bases, with 15 bases lying between them. CDR3 in DNA: TGCGCCAGCAGCCAAGAAGGGGCCCCGGGGTTTAATGAAAAACTGTTTTTT. Its protein is CASSQEGAPGFNEKLFF.

The gene calls are TRBV24-1 and TRBJ2-7; 8 bases are shared with TRBD1. Germline values: CDR1 KGHDR, CDR2 SFDVKD. The J segment lost 4 bases and the V segment lost 3 bases, leaving 1 base of the junction unmatched. This CDR3 has 13 residues. The CDR3 DNA sequence: TGTGCCACCAGTGATGGGGACAGGTACGAGCAGTACTTC. Encoded protein: CATSDGDRYEQYF.

This chain joins TRBV19 and TRBJ1-2, with a tentative D call TRBD1 (6 bases). From germline, CDR1 is LNHDA and CDR2 SQIVND (reference sequence). V shed 6 bases and J shed 6 bases, with 17 bases lying between them. The CDR3 loop spans 14 amino acids. CDR3 sequence (DNA): TGTGCCAGTAGCCTCCGGGACAAATCACATGGCTACACCTTC. Its protein product is CASSLRDKSHGYTF.

The V gene is TRBV2, the J gene TRBJ1-2; a possible D gene is TRBD1 (5 bases). Germline V gene sequence: CDR1 SNHLY, CDR2 FYNNEI. Trimming cost V 0 bases and J 4 bases, with 12 bases left between them. The CDR3 covers 15 residues. The CDR3 bases are TGTGCCAGCAGTGAAGCTTGGGGCCCATCCTATGGCTACACCTTC. Encoded protein: CASSEAWGPSYGYTF.

V usage is TRBV28 and J usage is TRBJ1-1, with D possibly being TRBD1 (6 bases). CDR3 length: 16 residues. The ends were cut back, 4 bases at V and 3 bases at J, with 18 bases in the middle. Germline V gene data show CDR1 as MDHEN and CDR2 as SYDVKM. The DNA for the CDR3 is TGTGCCAGCAGTTCGTTTACAGGGTTGCGAGACACTGAAGCTTTCTTT. Encoded protein: CASSSFTGLRDTEAFF.